Presented here are 16 T cell receptor beta chains from one specimen sequenced in a study of radiotherapy plus CTLA-4 blockade in lung cancer. Assay: immunoSEQ multiplex PCR; the TCRdb copy retains only in-frame clones and omits some. The sample carries roughly 100,000 clones, roughly 80% recorded once. Sequences were derived from peripheral blood, sampled from a patient treated with radiotherapy plus ipilimumab. The source is a human donor with non-small cell lung cancer that progressed on radiotherapy plus ipilimumab.

The V gene is TRBV2, the J gene TRBJ2-3; D gene ambiguous. This CDR3 spans 13 amino acids. The germline V gene has CDR1 SNHLY and CDR2 FYNNEI. The V end lost 8 bases, the J end lost 1 base, and 10 bases lay between the germline ends. The CDR3 DNA is TGTGCCAGCTTTCCTACGCGCACAGATACGCAGTATTTT. This gives the protein CASFPTRTDTQYF. Filled out from reference TRBV2 and TRBJ2-3, the complete variable domain reads EPEVTQTPSHQVTQMGQEVILRCVPISNHLYFYWYRQILGQKVEFLVSFYNNEISEKSEIFDDQFSVERPDGSNFTLKIRSTKLEDSAMYFCASFPTRTDTQYFGPGTRLTVL.

The chain uses TRBV29-1 and TRBJ2-2; D might be TRBD1 (6 bases). Germline V gene lookup returns CDR1 SQVTM and CDR2 ANQGSEA. V was pared by 7 bases and J by 3 bases, with 15 bases between. The CDR3 is 14 residues long. Written as DNA, the CDR3 is TGCAGCGCGAAGCAGGGGCGGGACACCGGGGAGCTGTTTTTT. Translating gives CSAKQGRDTGELFF.

The gene calls are TRBV4-1 and TRBJ1-5; TRBD1 might be the D (6 bases). The CDR3 covers 14 residues. V gave up 1 base and J gave up 5 bases, with 9 bases separating them. The germline CDR1 and CDR2 sequences are MGHRA and YSYEKL. CDR3 DNA sequence: TGCGCCAGCAGCCAAGTTCCAGGGGATCAGCCCCAGCATTTT. Translation gives CASSQVPGDQPQHF.

The genes are TRBV6-5 and TRBJ1-2; no firm D call. The V and J ends lost 0 bases and 0 bases respectively, with 2 bases between them. Germline values: CDR1 MNHEY, CDR2 SVGAGI. This CDR3 comprises 13 residues. Written as DNA, the CDR3 is TGTGCCAGCAGTTACTCAGCTAACTATGGCTACACCTTC. This gives the protein CASSYSANYGYTF.

V gene TRBV6-1 combines with J gene TRBJ2-7; D is possibly TRBD1 (6 bases). The germline V gene has CDR1 MNHNS and CDR2 SASEGT. V lost 3 bases and J 1 base, leaving 13 bases between the germline ends. This CDR3 is built from 15 residues. The CDR3 DNA sequence: TGTGCCAGCAGTGACGGGACACTCCATTCCTACGAGCAGTACTTC. This codes for CASSDGTLHSYEQYF.

The chain recombines TRBV5-5 with TRBJ1-5; D not resolved. Germline V CDR1 and CDR2: SGHKS, YYEKEE (reference sequence). CDR3 size: 14 residues. V was pared by 4 bases and J by 0 bases, with 8 bases between. The CDR3 loop is CASSPLDSNQPQHF. The CDR3 DNA reads TGTGCCAGCAGCCCTTTAGATAGCAATCAGCCCCAGCATTTT.

In this sample, this clone turned up a few times. This sequence joins TRBV6-5 and TRBJ2-5, with D possibly TRBD1 on 6 matching bases. This CDR3 is built from 12 residues. Germline loops: CDR1 MNHEY, CDR2 SVGAGI. Trimming took 10 bases from V and 2 from J, leaving 11 bases between them. DNA for the CDR3: TGTGCCACAGGACAGTCACAAGAGACCCAGTACTTC. It translates to CATGQSQETQYF.

The chain recombines TRBV9 with TRBJ2-3; 12 nucleotides agree with TRBD2. The CDR3 is made up of 16 amino acids. The ends lost 4 bases at V and 4 bases at J; junction bases unmatched: 7. Germline CDR1 SGDLS, CDR2 YYNGEE. The DNA for the CDR3 is TGTGCCAGCAGCCAGACTAGCGGGAGTATGCCAGATACGCAGTATTTT. Translation: CASSQTSGSMPDTQYF. The entire variable domain, with the rest obtained from reference TRBV9 and TRBJ2-3, is as follows: DSGVTQTPKHLITATGQRVTLRCSPRSGDLSVYWYQQSLDQGLQFLIQYYNGEERAKGNILERFSAQQFPDLHSELNLSSLELGDSALYFCASSQTSGSMPDTQYFGPGTRLTVL.

The rearrangement uses TRBV5-1 and TRBJ2-2; D is possibly TRBD2 (6 bases). V lost 0 bases, J lost 2 bases, and 11 bases lay in between. Germline V lookup: CDR1 SGHRS, CDR2 YFSETQ. The CDR3 spans 16 residues. CDR3 nucleotide sequence: TGCGCCAGCAGCTTGGGCCCGGGAGCCAACACCGGGGAGCTGTTTTTT. Amino acid sequence: CASSLGPGANTGELFF.

CDR3 loop: CATSPGGGGYEQYF. The DNA of the CDR3 is TGTGCCACCTCCCCGGGGGGGGGCGGATACGAGCAGTACTTC. This chain links TRBV19 with TRBJ2-7; 8 nucleotides match TRBD2. CDR1 LNHDA and CDR2 SQIVND come from the germline V gene (reference sequence). The CDR3 is 14 amino acids. The trim removed 10 bases at V and 4 bases at J, leaving 12 bases unmatched.

This clone has a handful of counts. The chain has TRBV2 and TRBJ2-1; TRBD2 might be the D (5 bases). Germline loops: CDR1 SNHLY, CDR2 FYNNEI. The CDR3 length is 13 residues. V gave up 7 bases and J gave up 5 bases, with 12 bases separating them. CDR3 coding DNA: TGTGCCAGCATCGACTATATCGACAATGAGCAGTTCTTC. Protein sequence: CASIDYIDNEQFF.

This clone has a handful of counts. The chain employs TRBV10-3 and TRBJ2-2; D possibly corresponds to TRBD1 (6 bases). The CDR3 contains 13 residues. Germline-derived CDR1 and CDR2 are ENHRY and SYGVKD. V was pared by 5 bases and J by 5 bases, with 9 bases between. The CDR3 bases are TGTGCCATCAGTCCAACAGGGACCGGGGAGCTGTTTTTT. It is translated as CAISPTGTGELFF.

As DNA, the CDR3 is TGTGCCAGCACTTCAGTAAACTCTGGAAACACCATATATTTT. It is translated as CASTSVNSGNTIYF. The chain combines TRBV9 with TRBJ1-3; no reliable D call. Trimming took off 6 bases at V and 0 bases at J, with 10 bases between the two ends. Germline V gives CDR1 SGDLS, CDR2 YYNGEE. CDR3 length: 14 amino acids.

V and J are TRBV30 and TRBJ1-4; TRBD1 might be the D (6 bases). The CDR3 totals 14 residues. CDR1 is GTSNPN, CDR2 SVGIG, per germline (reference sequence). Trimming shortened V by 2 bases and J by 8 bases, and 15 bases separated the two germline ends. The CDR3 sequence is CAWSSPRQEEKLFF. In DNA, the CDR3 is TGTGCCTGGAGTTCCCCTCGACAGGAGGAAAAACTGTTTTTT.

The chain recombines TRBV28 with TRBJ2-7, with TRBD2 matching over 10 bases. Germline CDR1 reads MDHEN; CDR2 reads SYDVKM. The CDR3 covers 14 residues. V lost 5 bases, J lost 4 bases, and 5 bases stayed unmatched. CDR3 loop: CASSPRTSGYEQYV. In DNA, the CDR3 is TGTGCCAGCAGTCCCAGGACTAGCGGATACGAGCAGTACGTC.

The chain is built from TRBV5-1 and TRBJ2-1; 9 positions agree with TRBD1. V lost 2 bases, J lost 0 bases, and 3 bases stayed unmatched. The CDR3 sequence is 16 residues long. The germline V gene has CDR1 SGHRS and CDR2 YFSETQ. In nucleotides, the CDR3 is TGCGCCAGCAGCTTAGGGACAGGGAGCTCCTACAATGAGCAGTTCTTC. Translated: CASSLGTGSSYNEQFF. Full variable domain (remainder filled in from reference TRBV5-1 and TRBJ2-1): KAGVTQTPRYLIKTRGQQVTLSCSPISGHRSVSWYQQTPGQGLQFLFEYFSETQRNKGNFPGRFSGRQFSNSRSEMNVSTLELGDSALYLCASSLGTGSSYNEQFFGPGTRLTVL.